Listed here are 29 T cell receptor beta chains from one sample, sequenced in a study of shared clonotypes between healthy human individuals. This table comes from immunoSEQ multiplex PCR, and its TCRdb copy is limited to in-frame clones, with some not included. The sample contains 950,000 to 1,100,000 clones, 70% to 80% of which appear only once. Sequencing was done on a sample of memory CD4+ T cells sorted from blood. Subset indicated: CD45RA-negative fraction. Receptor source: a man in his late teens or twenties in good health.

The chain is built from TRBV6-6 and TRBJ2-7, with D perhaps TRBD2 (6 bases). CDR1 and CDR2 (germline): MNHNY, SVGAGI (reference sequence). The CDR3 extends over 14 amino acids. Trimming took off 2 bases at V and 6 bases at J, with 14 bases between the two ends. CDR3 in amino acids: CASSYVGGNGEQYF. The CDR3 DNA reads TGTGCCAGCAGTTACGTCGGCGGGAACGGCGAGCAGTACTTC.

The V and J genes are TRBV9 and TRBJ2-5; 8 bases line up with TRBD1. V shed 3 bases, J shed 1 base, and the junction held 8 bases outside the gene matches. In germline, CDR1 is SGDLS, CDR2 YYNGEE. This CDR3 comprises 16 residues. The CDR3 loop reads CASSGPGQDIQETQYF. The DNA of the CDR3 is TGTGCCAGCAGCGGGCCGGGACAGGATATCCAAGAGACCCAGTACTTC.

This chain uses TRBV4-1 with TRBJ2-3, with TRBD1 matching 11 bases. Unmatched junction bases numbered 6, after V lost 4 bases and J lost 3 bases. The CDR3 has 16 residues. CDR1 and CDR2 from the germline V gene are MGHRA and YSYEKL. The CDR3 region is CASSPGQGATTDTQYF. The CDR3 DNA follows: TGCGCCAGCAGCCCCGGACAGGGGGCGACAACAGATACGCAGTATTTT.

The table lists this clone with a count of one. The rearrangement uses TRBV7-2 and TRBJ2-7; D may be TRBD2 (6 bases). Germline assignment: CDR1 SGHTA and CDR2 FQGNSA. V was cut by 5 bases and J by 0 bases, with 11 bases left in between. This CDR3 is 14 amino acids long. The CDR3, as DNA: TGTGCCAGCAGCCCGGACTACCCCTCCTACGAGCAGTACTTC. It yields the protein CASSPDYPSYEQYF.

As concerns this clone: A much larger clone lies one base from this, so it may be a read error. The sample has other DNA sequences that encode this CDR3 too. The rearrangement uses TRBV5-6 and TRBJ2-3, with D possibly being TRBD1 (6 bases). This CDR3 has 15 residues. The germline V gene has CDR1 SGHDT and CDR2 YYEEEE. In DNA form, the CDR3 reads TGTGCCAGCATGTCCGGGGACACGTACACAGATACACAGTATTTT. This translates into CASMSGDTYTDTQYF.

The V and J genes are TRBV2 and TRBJ1-2, with D perhaps matching TRBD1 (5 bases). Germline V gene data show CDR1 as SNHLY and CDR2 as FYNNEI. Trimming stripped 3 bases from V and 4 bases from J, with 18 bases between. The CDR3 spans 16 residues. The CDR3 nucleotides read TGTGCCAGCAGTGACGCCCAGGGACGGGCTGCCTATGGCTACACCTTC. Its translation: CASSDAQGRAAYGYTF.

The chain is built from TRBV5-4 and TRBJ1-3; D unresolved. There are 13 residues in the CDR3. Trimming cost V 0 bases and J 3 bases, with 4 bases left between them. Germline-derived CDR1 and CDR2 are SGHNT and YYREEE (reference sequence). CDR3 amino acids: CASSLGVGNTIYF. The CDR3 DNA is TGTGCCAGCAGCTTGGGCGTTGGAAACACCATATATTTT.

The table lists this clone with a count of one. This chain links TRBV11-2 with TRBJ1-3; 8 bases line up with TRBD1. The V gene's germline CDR1 is SGHAT and CDR2 FQNNGV. The length of the CDR3 is 16 residues. V shed 5 bases and J 2 bases; nucleotides not matched to a gene: 8. The CDR3 is CASSPGGGTPGNTIYF. The CDR3 nucleotides are TGTGCCAGCAGCCCAGGGGGCGGGACTCCTGGAAACACCATATATTTT.

This clone appeared once. The genes are TRBV28 and TRBJ2-2, with D perhaps matching TRBD1 or TRBD2 (5 bases each). Trimming left V 4 bases short and J 4 bases short, with 16 bases between. CDR1 is MDHEN, CDR2 SYDVKM, per germline. This CDR3 region has 16 residues. The CDR3 DNA sequence: TGTGCCAGCAGTTCGACCGGGAATACAGGCACCGGGGAGCTGTTTTTT. Its translation is CASSSTGNTGTGELFF.

In its sample, this clone was seen a few times. The V and J genes are TRBV7-9 and TRBJ2-1; 8 bases agree with TRBD2. The CDR3 extends over 14 amino acids. Trimming cost V 2 bases and J 6 bases; bases outside gene matches: 3. From germline, CDR1 is SEHNR and CDR2 FQNEAQ (reference sequence). The DNA of the CDR3 is TGTGCCAGCAGCTTACCGGCGGGGGGCAATGAGCAGTTCTTC. As protein: CASSLPAGGNEQFF.

The V call is TRBV30, the J call TRBJ2-3, with D perhaps matching TRBD1 or TRBD2 (6 bases each). V lost 8 bases and J lost 4, with 16 bases in between. The germline gives CDR1 GTSNPN, CDR2 SVGIG (reference sequence). CDR3 size: 13 residues. The CDR3 here is CAAPLGGADTQYF. The DNA for the CDR3 is TGTGCCGCTCCCTTGGGGGGCGCAGATACGCAGTATTTT.

This clone was seen a handful of times. V usage is TRBV10-2 and J usage is TRBJ1-2; TRBD1 matches 8 bases. In germline, CDR1 is WSHSY, CDR2 SAAADI. The CDR3 is 13 amino acids. V trimming: 9 bases; J trimming: 1 base; junction bases outside the gene matches: 4. The CDR3 protein is CASLQGVNYGYTF. CDR3 bases: TGCGCCAGTCTACAGGGGGTTAACTATGGCTACACCTTC.

V and J are TRBV29-1 and TRBJ2-7; 8 bases align to TRBD2. Germline V lookup: CDR1 SQVTM, CDR2 ANQGSEA. J lost 7 bases, V lost 4 bases, and 12 bases had no gene match. This CDR3 region has 14 residues. CDR3 DNA: TGCAGCGTTGGTATCGTAGCGGGGACTCGAGAGCAGTACTTC. It is translated as CSVGIVAGTREQYF.

Here the CDR3 reads CASSENRVYEQYF. Written as DNA, the CDR3 is TGTGCCAGCAGCGAAAACAGGGTCTACGAGCAGTACTTC. The J gene is TRBJ2-7, the V gene TRBV6-1; D perhaps matches TRBD1 (6 bases). CDR1 is MNHNS and CDR2 is SASEGT in the germline V gene. V was trimmed by 6 bases and J by 3 bases, leaving 12 bases between them. The CDR3 is 13 residues long.

This chain joins TRBV30 and TRBJ1-2; 8 nucleotides agree with TRBD1. The CDR3 loop spans 13 amino acids. J lost 4 bases, V lost 4 bases, and 5 bases had no gene match. Per the germline V gene, CDR1 is GTSNPN and CDR2 is SVGIG (reference sequence). CDR3 coding DNA: TGTGCCTGGATCGGGACAGGAGTCTATGGCTACACCTTC. Encoded protein: CAWIGTGVYGYTF.

The chain recombines TRBV19 with TRBJ1-6; D gene uncertain. The V gene lost 6 bases and the J gene lost 0 bases, with 6 bases spanning the gap. The CDR3 has 14 amino acids. Germline V gives CDR1 LNHDA, CDR2 SQIVND (reference sequence). This CDR3 reads CASRISSYNSPLHF. The CDR3 nucleotides are TGTGCCAGTAGGATAAGCTCCTATAATTCACCCCTCCACTTT.

This chain connects TRBV5-4 to TRBJ2-5; the D gene could be TRBD1 or TRBD2 (7 bases each). The J call could be wrong; TRBJ2-7 is a better fit for the DNA end. The CDR3 contains 12 residues. Germline CDR1 reads SGHNT; CDR2 reads YYREEE (reference sequence). CDR3 in amino acids: CASSSGTAEQYF. The CDR3 DNA reads as TGTGCCAGCAGCAGCGGGACAGCCGAGCAGTACTTC.

This clone has just a few counts. The rearrangement joins TRBV7-2 to TRBJ2-7; 11 nucleotides line up with TRBD2. Germline V gives CDR1 SGHTA, CDR2 FQGNSA. V dropped 5 bases and J dropped 0; count of bases not matched to a gene: 3. There are 15 residues in the CDR3. The chain's CDR3 is CASSQGTSGSYEQYF. The DNA of the CDR3 is TGTGCCAGCAGCCAGGGGACTAGCGGCTCCTACGAGCAGTACTTC.

This chain joins TRBV11-2 and TRBJ1-2; no clear D. Germline-derived CDR1 and CDR2 are SGHAT and FQNNGV. The CDR3 spans 14 residues. V lost 0 bases and J lost 2, with 7 bases in between. The CDR3: CASSLDSRNYGYTF. The CDR3 coding sequence is TGTGCCAGCAGCTTAGATTCAAGAAACTATGGCTACACCTTC. The whole variable domain, filled in from reference TRBV11-2 and TRBJ1-2, reads EAGVAQSPRYKIIEKRQSVAFWCNPISGHATLYWYQQILGQGPKLLIQFQNNGVVDDSQLPKDRFSAERLKGVDSTLKIQPAKLEDSAVYLCASSLDSRNYGYTFGSGTRLTVV.

The J gene is TRBJ2-7, the V gene TRBV6-1, with 9 bases identical to TRBD1. The length of the CDR3 is 15 residues. Germline CDR1 and CDR2: MNHNS and SASEGT. The ends lost 4 bases at V and 9 bases at J; junction bases unmatched: 13. The CDR3 is CASSVETGQGSGQYF. For the CDR3, the DNA is TGTGCCAGCAGTGTGGAGACGGGACAGGGTTCTGGGCAGTACTTC.

The V call is TRBV4-1, the J call TRBJ1-2, with 9 positions matching TRBD1. Germline-derived CDR1 and CDR2 are MGHRA and YSYEKL. CDR3 length: 17 residues. The ends lost 4 bases at V and 1 base at J; junction bases unmatched: 10. The CDR3 sequence: CASSPRTGAWGNYGYTF. In nucleotides, the CDR3 is TGCGCCAGCAGCCCCCGGACAGGGGCTTGGGGTAACTATGGCTACACCTTC.

This chain connects TRBV6-1 to TRBJ2-5; 9 nucleotides align to TRBD1. The CDR3 runs 15 residues. Trimming removed 2 bases from V and 4 bases from J; junction bases left unmatched: 5. The germline V gene has CDR1 MNHNS and CDR2 SASEGT. In DNA form, the CDR3 reads TGTGCCAGCAGTGAAATGGGACAGGGAGTAGAGACCCAGTACTTC. Protein product: CASSEMGQGVETQYF.

The chain recombines TRBV5-1 with TRBJ2-7; 8 nucleotides align to TRBD2. Germline loops: CDR1 SGHRS, CDR2 YFSETQ. V lost 0 bases and J lost 3; bases outside the gene matches: 5. This CDR3 spans 15 amino acids. CDR3 sequence (DNA): TGCGCCAGCAGCTTGGACTCCGGGAGGGACTACGAGCAGTACTTC. Its protein is CASSLDSGRDYEQYF.

V usage is TRBV9 and J usage is TRBJ2-3, with a weak D call TRBD2 (5 bases). CDR3 length: 13 amino acids. Trimming shortened V by 1 base and J by 6 bases, and 9 bases separated the two germline ends. Germline CDR1 reads SGDLS; CDR2 reads YYNGEE. The CDR3 nucleotides read TGTGCCAGCAGCGTACGAGGGATTGATACGCAGTATTTT. Translating gives CASSVRGIDTQYF.

The rearrangement links TRBV7-9 to TRBJ2-5, with unresolved D. The CDR3 consists of 14 residues. Trimming pared 2 bases from V and 3 bases from J, leaving 10 bases between. The germline V gene has CDR1 SEHNR and CDR2 FQNEAQ (reference sequence). The CDR3 nucleotides read TGTGCCAGCAGCTTAACCGACCTAAAAGAGACCCAGTACTTC. As protein: CASSLTDLKETQYF.

The CDR3 DNA sequence: TGTGCCAGCAGCTTCGGGACAGCTTATGGCTACACCTTC. This translates into CASSFGTAYGYTF. The V gene is TRBV7-2, the J gene TRBJ1-2; 7 bases map to TRBD1. The CDR3 length is 13 residues. Germline loops: CDR1 SGHTA, CDR2 FQGNSA. With V trimmed by 3 bases and J by 5 bases, 3 bases remained unmatched.

This clone was seen once. The chain combines TRBV7-8 with TRBJ1-3; D gene uncertain. Germline assignment: CDR1 SGHVS and CDR2 FQNEAQ. The germline V and J ends were trimmed by 5 bases and 2 bases, with 13 bases remaining between them. This CDR3 has 15 residues. CDR3 nucleotides: TGTGCCAGCAGCCCCGAGAGGGCGACTGGAAACACCATATATTTT. As protein: CASSPERATGNTIYF. Using reference TRBV7-8 and TRBJ1-3 for the parts outside the CDR3, the full variable domain is GAGVSQSPRYKVAKRGQDVALRCDPISGHVSLFWYQQALGQGPEFLTYFQNEAQLDKSGLPSDRFFAERPEGSVSTLKIQRTQQEDSAVYLCASSPERATGNTIYFGEGSWLTVV.

This clone was seen once. Written as DNA, the CDR3 is TGTGCCAGCAGCTTAACACAGGGCGACTATGGCTACACCTTC. Translation gives CASSLTQGDYGYTF. The rearrangement joins TRBV11-2 to TRBJ1-2; TRBD1 is a possible D gene (6 bases). Germline loops: CDR1 SGHAT, CDR2 FQNNGV. The CDR3 is made up of 14 amino acids. V lost 2 bases and J 3 bases, leaving 10 bases between the germline ends.

The rearrangement links TRBV4-1 to TRBJ2-3; D possibly matches TRBD1 or TRBD2 (5 bases each). The CDR3 is made up of 14 amino acids. V was trimmed by 7 bases and J by 4 bases, leaving 15 bases between them. Looked up from germline, CDR1 is MGHRA and CDR2 is YSYEKL. The CDR3 reads CASTPSGSSDTQYF. The CDR3 region has the DNA TGCGCCAGCACCCCATCAGGGAGTTCAGATACGCAGTATTTT.